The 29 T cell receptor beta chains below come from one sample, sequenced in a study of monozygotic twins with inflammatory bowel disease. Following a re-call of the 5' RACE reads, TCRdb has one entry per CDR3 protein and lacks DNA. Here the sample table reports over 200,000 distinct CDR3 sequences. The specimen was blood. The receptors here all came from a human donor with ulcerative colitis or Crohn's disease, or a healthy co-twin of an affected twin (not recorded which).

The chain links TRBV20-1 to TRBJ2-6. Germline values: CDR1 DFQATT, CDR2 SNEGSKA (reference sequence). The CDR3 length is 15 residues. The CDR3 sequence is CSARDATAGANVLTF.

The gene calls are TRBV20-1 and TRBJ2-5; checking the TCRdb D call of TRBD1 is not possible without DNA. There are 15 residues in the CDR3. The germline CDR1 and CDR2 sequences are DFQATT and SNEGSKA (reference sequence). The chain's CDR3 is CSASIPRGPSETQYF.

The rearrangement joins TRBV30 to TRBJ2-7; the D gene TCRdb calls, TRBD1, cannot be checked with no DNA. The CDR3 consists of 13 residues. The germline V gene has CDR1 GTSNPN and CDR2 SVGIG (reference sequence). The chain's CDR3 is CAWSVQGAYEQYF.

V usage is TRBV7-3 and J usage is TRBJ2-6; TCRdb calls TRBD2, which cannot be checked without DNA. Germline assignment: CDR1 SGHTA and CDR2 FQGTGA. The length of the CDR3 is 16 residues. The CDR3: CASSYDGPSGANVLTF.

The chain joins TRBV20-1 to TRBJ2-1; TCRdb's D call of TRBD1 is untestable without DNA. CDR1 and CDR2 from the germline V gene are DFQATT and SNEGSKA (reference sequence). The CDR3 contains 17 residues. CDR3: CSARDSFGPPVLSEQFF.

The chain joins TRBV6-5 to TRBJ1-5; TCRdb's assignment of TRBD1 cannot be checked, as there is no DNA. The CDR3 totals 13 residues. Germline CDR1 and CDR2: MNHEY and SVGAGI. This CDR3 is CASRGQPNQPQHF.

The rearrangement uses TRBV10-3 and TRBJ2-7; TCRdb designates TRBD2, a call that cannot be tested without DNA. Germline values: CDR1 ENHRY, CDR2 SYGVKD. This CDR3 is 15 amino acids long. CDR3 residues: CAISETSGGAREQYF.

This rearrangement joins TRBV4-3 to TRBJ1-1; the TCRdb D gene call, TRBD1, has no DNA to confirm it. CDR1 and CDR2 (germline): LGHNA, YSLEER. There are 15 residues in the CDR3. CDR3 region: CASSQDRAGGTEAFF.

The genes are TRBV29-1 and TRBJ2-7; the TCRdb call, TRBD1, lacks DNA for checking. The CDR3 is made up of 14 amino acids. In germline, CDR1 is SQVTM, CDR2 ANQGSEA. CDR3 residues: CSVEEYGDQYEQYF.

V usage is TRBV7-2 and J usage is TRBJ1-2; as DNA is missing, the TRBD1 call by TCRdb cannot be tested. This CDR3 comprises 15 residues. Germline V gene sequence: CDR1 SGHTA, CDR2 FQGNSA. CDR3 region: CASSPGGGTPYGYTF.

The CDR3 protein is CASSQGRETQYF. The rearrangement joins TRBV4-2 to TRBJ2-5. The CDR3 consists of 12 residues. The germline CDR1 and CDR2 sequences are LGHNA and YNFKEQ.

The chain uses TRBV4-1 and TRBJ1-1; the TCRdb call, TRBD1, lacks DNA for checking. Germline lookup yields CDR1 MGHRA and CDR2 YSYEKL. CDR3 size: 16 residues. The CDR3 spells CASSQDGAGRVSEAFF.

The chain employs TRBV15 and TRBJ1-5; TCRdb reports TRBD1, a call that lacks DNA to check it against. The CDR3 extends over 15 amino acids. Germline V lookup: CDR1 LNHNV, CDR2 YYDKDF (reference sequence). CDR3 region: CATSLDRGRNQPQHF.

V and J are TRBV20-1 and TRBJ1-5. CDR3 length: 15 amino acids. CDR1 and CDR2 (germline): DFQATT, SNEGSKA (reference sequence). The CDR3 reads CSASEVTKVNQPQHF.

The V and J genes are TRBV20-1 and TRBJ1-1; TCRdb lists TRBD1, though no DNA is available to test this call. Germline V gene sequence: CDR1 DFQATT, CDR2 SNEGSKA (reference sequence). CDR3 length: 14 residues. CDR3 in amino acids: CSADPRDRATEAFF.

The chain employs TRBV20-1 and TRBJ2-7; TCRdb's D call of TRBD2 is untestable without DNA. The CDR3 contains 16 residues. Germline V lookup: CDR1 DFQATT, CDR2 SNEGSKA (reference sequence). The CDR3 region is CSARGLAGGLGYEQYF.

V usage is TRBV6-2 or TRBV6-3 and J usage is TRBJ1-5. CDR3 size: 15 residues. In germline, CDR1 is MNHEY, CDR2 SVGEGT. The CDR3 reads CASSPSSDSNQPQHF.

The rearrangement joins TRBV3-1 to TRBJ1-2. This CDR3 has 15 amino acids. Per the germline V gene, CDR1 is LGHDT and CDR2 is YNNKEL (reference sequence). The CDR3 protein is CASSQVNEGNYGYTF.

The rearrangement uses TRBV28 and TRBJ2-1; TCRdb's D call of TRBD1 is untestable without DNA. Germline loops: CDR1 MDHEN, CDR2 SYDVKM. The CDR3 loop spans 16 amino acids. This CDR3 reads CASSSTGAGAYNEQFF.

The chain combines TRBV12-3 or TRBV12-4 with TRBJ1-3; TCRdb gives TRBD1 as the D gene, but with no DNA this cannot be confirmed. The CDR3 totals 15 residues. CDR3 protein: CASSSPVLSGNTIYF.

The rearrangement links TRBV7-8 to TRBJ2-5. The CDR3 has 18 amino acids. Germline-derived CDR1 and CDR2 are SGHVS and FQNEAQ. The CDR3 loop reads CASSSDVLDSSYQETQYF.

The CDR3 spells CSVNGRDRGYEQYF. The chain joins TRBV29-1 to TRBJ2-7; TCRdb names TRBD1, which stays unverified in the absence of DNA. Germline lookup yields CDR1 SQVTM and CDR2 ANQGSEA. The CDR3 runs to 14 residues.

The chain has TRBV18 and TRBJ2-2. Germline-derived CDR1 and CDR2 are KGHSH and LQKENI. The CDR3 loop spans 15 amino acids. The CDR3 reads CASSRTEPNTGELFF.

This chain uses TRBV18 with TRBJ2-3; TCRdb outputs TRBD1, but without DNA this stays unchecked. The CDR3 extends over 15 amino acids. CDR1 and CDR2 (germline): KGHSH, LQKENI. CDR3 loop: CASSPLSGIDDTQYF. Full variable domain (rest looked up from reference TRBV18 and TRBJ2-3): NAGVMQNPRHLVRRRGQEARLRCSPMKGHSHVYWYRQLPEEGLKFMVYLQKENIIDESGMPKERFSAEFPKEGPSILRIQQVVRGDSAAYFCASSPLSGIDDTQYFGPGTRLTVL.

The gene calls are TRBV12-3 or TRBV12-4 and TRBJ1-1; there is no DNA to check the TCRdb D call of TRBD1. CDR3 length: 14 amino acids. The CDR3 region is CASMPGQGNTEAFF.

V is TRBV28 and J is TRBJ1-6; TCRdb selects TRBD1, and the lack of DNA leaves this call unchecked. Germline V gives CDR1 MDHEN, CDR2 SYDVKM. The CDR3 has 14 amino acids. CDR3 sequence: CASTGFPYNSPLHF.

The CDR3 is CASSGLRDRGSYNSPLHF. V usage is TRBV21-1 and J usage is TRBJ1-6; checking the TCRdb D call of TRBD1 is not possible without DNA. TRBV21-1 is tagged as a pseudogene. CDR3 length: 18 amino acids.

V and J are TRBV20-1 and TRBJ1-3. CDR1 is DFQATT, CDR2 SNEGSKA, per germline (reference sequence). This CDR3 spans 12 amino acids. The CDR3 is CSIVFSGNTIYF.

CDR3 sequence reads: CASSLTEGNYGYTF. This chain uses TRBV5-5 with TRBJ1-2. The CDR3 spans 14 residues. Germline lookup yields CDR1 SGHKS and CDR2 YYEKEE (reference sequence).